Presented here are 7 T cell receptor beta chains from one specimen sequenced in a study of CD4 T cells in relation to SARS-CoV-2 and coronaviruses. Unexposed donor CD4+ T cells date from about 2011-2018, before the COVID-19 pandemic. CD4+ T cells were isolated from the cells after about 11 days of culture. Sequencing used immunoSEQ multiplex PCR; TCRdb keeps in-frame clones, though not all of them. The sample has about 23,000 clones, approximately 80% seen once. Their recognized antigens are unknown. Sequences were obtained from CD4+ T cells from PBMCs, cultured in vitro. Source of these receptors: a human donor in good health.

This clone appeared once. The rearrangement links TRBV3-1 (or the pseudogene TRBV3-2) to TRBJ1-1; 11 bases match TRBD1. Germline V gene sequence: CDR1 LGHDT, CDR2 YNNKEL (reference sequence). CDR3 length equals 14 residues. The V gene end was trimmed by 8 bases and the J gene end by 4 bases; junction bases not matched to a gene: 6. CDR3 loop: CASASDRGRTEAFF. The DNA of the CDR3 is TGTGCCAGCGCATCGGACAGGGGGCGCACTGAAGCTTTCTTT.

The chain recombines TRBV6-4 with TRBJ2-1, with D perhaps assigned TRBD1 or TRBD2 (5 bases each). The CDR3 contains 15 residues. The germline CDR1 and CDR2 sequences are MRHNA and SNTAGT. Trimming removed 0 bases from V and 2 bases from J, with 8 bases in between. This chain's CDR3 is CASSDSVGPYNEQFF. Written as DNA, the CDR3 is TGTGCCAGCAGTGACTCCGTGGGACCCTACAATGAGCAGTTCTTC.

The chain links TRBV12-3 or TRBV12-4 to TRBJ2-1; a possible D gene is TRBD2 (5 bases). Between the trimmed V and J ends, which lost 4 bases and 10 bases, there was a span of 11 bases. CDR3 length equals 12 residues. CDR3 in amino acids: CASSSERKEQFF. CDR3 DNA: TGTGCCAGCAGTTCGGAGCGGAAGGAGCAGTTCTTC.

The CDR3 DNA is TGTGCCTGGAGCGATGGATCCTACAATGAGCAGTTCTTC. It is translated as CAWSDGSYNEQFF. The chain couples TRBV30 to TRBJ2-1; D unresolved. The CDR3 has 13 residues. Germline loops: CDR1 GTSNPN, CDR2 SVGIG (reference sequence). V was trimmed by 3 bases and J by 1 base, leaving 7 bases between them. Based on the CDR3 plus reference TRBV30 and TRBJ2-1, the full variable domain is SQTIHQWPATLVQPVGSPLSLECTVEGTSNPNLYWYRQAAGRGLQLLFYSVGIGQISSEVPQNLSASRPQDRQFILSSKKLLLSDSGFYLCAWSDGSYNEQFFGPGTRLTVL.

J is TRBJ2-3 and V is TRBV12-5; 10 positions agree with TRBD1. With V trimmed by 3 bases and J by 5 bases, 5 bases remained unmatched. CDR1 is LGHNT, CDR2 FRNRAP, per germline. This CDR3 is 15 amino acids long. CDR3 in DNA: TGTGCTAGTGGTTTTGGGACAGGGGCGGGAGATACGCAGTATTTT. It is translated as CASGFGTGAGDTQYF.

This chain joins TRBV11-3 and TRBJ2-5, with D uncertain. The CDR3 is 14 amino acids. Germline CDR1 is SGHNT and CDR2 is YENEEA. The germline V and J ends were trimmed by 1 base and 2 bases, with 8 bases remaining between them. The CDR3 protein is CASSLGGSQETQYF. Here the CDR3 DNA reads TGTGCCAGCAGCTTAGGAGGCTCGCAAGAGACCCAGTACTTC.

The chain has TRBV5-4 and TRBJ2-7; 14 bases are a match to TRBD2. The CDR3 sequence is 16 residues long. CDR1 is SGHNT, CDR2 YYREEE, per germline (reference sequence). Trimming at V came to 6 bases and at J to 4 bases, leaving 9 bases not matched to a gene. CDR3 loop: CASTLVGTSGRYEQYF. CDR3 in DNA: TGTGCCAGCACCCTAGTCGGGACTAGCGGGAGATACGAGCAGTACTTC.